The T cell receptor (beta chain) under discussion was sequenced for a study of blood T cell repertoires in COVID-19. Here immunoSEQ multiplex PCR was the method, and the copy in TCRdb shows in-frame clones only, minus some. The sample consists of roughly 290,000 clones, roughly 91% of them appearing once. Between the trimmed V and J ends, which lost 5 bases and 0 bases, there was a span of 10 bases. The CDR3 has 14 residues. Germline V lookup: CDR1 MNHEY, CDR2 SVGEGT. J is TRBJ1-1 and V is TRBV6-2 or TRBV6-3; D gene uncertain. The sequenced material came from peripheral blood. The TCR originated in a man younger than 45 with acute or convalescent COVID-19. CDR3: CASSPPVLNTEAFF. DNA for the CDR3: TGTGCCAGCAGTCCCCCTGTTTTGAACACTGAAGCTTTCTTT.